This TCR beta chain was recovered during a study of CD8+CD57+ T cells in acquired aplastic anemia. As for the study in general: The mean DNA yield obtained from sorted CD4+ and CD8+ cells came to around 3 ug.

For CDR3 and TCR beta VDJ profiling, genomic DNA was the template used. TCRdb processed the reads anew with MiXCR; each CDR3 protein has one entry. Among approximately 170,000 distinct CDR3 sequences listed, around 60% were seen once. Germline lookup yields CDR1 SNHLY and CDR2 FYNNEI. This CDR3 has 15 residues. Trimming took 6 bases from V and 6 from J; bases not matched to a gene: 5. Regarding the study as a whole: Around 29 shared CD8+ CDR3s appeared highly expressed within patients' immunodominant clones.

In regard to this clonotype: Its antigen is not known.

This TCR was recovered from a human donor in good health. Material for sequencing was sorted CD4+, CD8+, or CD8+CD57+ T cells (not recorded which) from PBMCs. This sequence joins TRBV2 and TRBJ1-6, with TRBD1 identical over 10 bases. This chain's CDR3 is CASSGQGVINSPLHF. The CDR3 DNA is TGTGCCAGCAGCGGACAGGGGGTTATTAATTCACCCCTCCACTTT.